This T cell receptor (beta chain) was observed in a study of T cell responses to AZD1222 COVID-19 vaccine. Study-wide context: Pooled together were second doses at about 4 or about 12 weeks.

The V end was cut by 7 bases, the J end by 7 bases, with 11 bases between. Germline V gene sequence: CDR1 MNHEY, CDR2 SMNVEV (reference sequence). The CDR3 runs 11 residues. Clones were sequenced by immunoSEQ multiplex PCR, and TCRdb holds only the in-frame ones, with some missing. The table shows some 140,000 clones, with around 90% occurring only once. The chain uses TRBV27 and TRBJ2-7; D unclear. The receptor was derived from an adult in good health. The specimen comprised peripheral blood, sampled on day 0 of AZD1222 vaccination. This CDR3 reads CASKGWGEQYF. The CDR3, as DNA: TGTGCCAGCAAGGGTTGGGGTGAGCAGTACTTC.